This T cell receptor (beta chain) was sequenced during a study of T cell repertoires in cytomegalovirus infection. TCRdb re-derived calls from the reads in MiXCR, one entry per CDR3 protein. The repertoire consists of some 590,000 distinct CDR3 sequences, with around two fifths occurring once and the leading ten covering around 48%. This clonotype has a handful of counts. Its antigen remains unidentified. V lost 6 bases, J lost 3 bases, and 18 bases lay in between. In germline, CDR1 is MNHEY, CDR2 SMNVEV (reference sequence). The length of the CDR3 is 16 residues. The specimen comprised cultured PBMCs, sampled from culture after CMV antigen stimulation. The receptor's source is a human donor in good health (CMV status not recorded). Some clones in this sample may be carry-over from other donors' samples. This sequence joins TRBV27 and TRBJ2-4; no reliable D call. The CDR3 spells CASRQVASLGKNIQYF. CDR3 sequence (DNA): TGTGCCAGCAGGCAGGTTGCCTCCTTGGGCAAAAACATTCAGTACTTC.